This is a list of T cell receptor beta chains from one sample in a study of blood T cell repertoires in COVID-19. Assay used: immunoSEQ multiplex PCR; TCRdb lists only in-frame clones, some missing. The sample has roughly 250,000 clones, roughly 80% seen once. Material: peripheral blood. These receptors all come from a woman aged 55-69 years with active or convalescent COVID-19. Each CDR3 is given with its conserved first and last residue. The D gene is left open where the match is weak.

>TRBV11-2|TRBJ1-1|.
CASSKRDGNTEAFF
>TRBV5-1|TRBJ2-3|TRBD2
CASSLASGSTDTQYF
>TRBV27|TRBJ2-7|.
CASSDLGGYEQYF
>TRBV4-1|TRBJ1-2|.
CASRPGHFNYGYTF
>TRBV6-5|TRBJ1-4|TRBD1
CASRQGIATNEKLFF
>TRBV6-6|TRBJ1-2|.
CASSTGRASYGYTF
>TRBV6-6|TRBJ2-1|.
CASSYSGQNNEQFF
>TRBV7-6|TRBJ2-1|.
CASSLATPGGSGEQFF
>TRBV28|TRBJ2-5|TRBD2
CASSLIPGLAKETQYF
>TRBV30|TRBJ1-4|.
CAWSVHRTEVNEKLFF
>TRBV27|TRBJ2-7|TRBD2
CASSFGLAGVDEQYF
>TRBV7-2|TRBJ1-2|TRBD1
CASSLVGQGNGYTF
>TRBV9|TRBJ2-3|TRBD2
CASSVTSAADTQYF
>TRBV19|TRBJ1-1|.
CASSMGWLGGAEAFF
>TRBV11-3|TRBJ2-7|TRBD1
CASSLGDRGHPEFYEQYF
>TRBV3-1/TRBV3-2|TRBJ2-3|.
CASSLGLNTDTQYF
>TRBV5-1|TRBJ2-5|TRBD1
CASSLGTGEETQYF
>TRBV7-2|TRBJ2-4|TRBD1
CASSPNRGGNIQYF
>TRBV7-2|TRBJ2-1|TRBD2
CASSLMLAGGGSEQFF
>TRBV30|TRBJ1-4|TRBD1
CAWSTGQGDEKLFF
>TRBV6-5|TRBJ1-2|TRBD1
CASTPAGQARDGYTF
>TRBV9|TRBJ1-4|.
CASSGTEGEKLFF
>TRBV29-1|TRBJ2-5|TRBD1
CSVESPDRGLGETQYF
>TRBV11-1|TRBJ2-3|TRBD2
CASRVAGADTQYF
>TRBV30|TRBJ1-2|.
CAWSVEQDFYGYTF
>TRBV3-1/TRBV3-2|TRBJ1-2|TRBD1
CASSQGTGGYTF
>TRBV19|TRBJ1-5|TRBD1
CASSIVGQGGYSNQPQHF
>TRBV27|TRBJ2-7|.
CASSLKASGIGYEQYF
>TRBV7-6|TRBJ2-1|TRBD2
CASSSSGRSYNEQFF
>TRBV5-1|TRBJ1-2|TRBD1
CASSLFATGGGYTF
>TRBV7-2|TRBJ2-1|TRBD2
CASRLQRESYEQFF
>TRBV6-5|TRBJ2-3|TRBD2
CASRGVAGSTDTQYF
>TRBV19|TRBJ1-4|TRBD1
CASSQDGTGAIGEKLFF
>TRBV9|TRBJ1-2|TRBD1
CASSAGTGGFNYGYTF
>TRBV28|TRBJ2-3|.
CASRGWDNTDTQYF
>TRBV19|TRBJ2-5|.
CASSIQEEETQYF
>TRBV5-1|TRBJ1-3|.
CASSPAVGGNTIYF
>TRBV19|TRBJ2-1|.
CASSMFQGGNEQFF
>TRBV28|TRBJ1-5|.
CATTGHHSNQPQHF
>TRBV28|TRBJ1-2|.
CASSYLRVSGYTF
>TRBV15|TRBJ2-1|.
CATSSRSRSLEQFF
>TRBV4-1|TRBJ2-1|TRBD1
CASSPPGGADNEQFF
>TRBV15|TRBJ2-7|TRBD1
CATSFDRGLSYEQYF
>TRBV5-1|TRBJ1-1|.
CASSLGVLNTEAFF